This note documents a single T cell receptor (beta chain) sequence. This sample is part of a study of OX40 agonist ivuxolimab in advanced cancers. Study at large: Under the entry rules, prior anti-PD-1, anti-PD-L1 or anti-CTLA-4 therapy was allowed, and approximately 36% had some.

TCRdb keeps only in-frame clones here, not all; method: immunoSEQ multiplex PCR. The sample includes some 60,000 clones, over 80% of them seen just once. The CDR3 is made up of 15 amino acids. CDR1 and CDR2 (germline): LNHDA, SQIVND (reference sequence). V lost 5 bases and J lost 4; bases outside the gene matches: 3. This TCR was recovered from an adult with an advanced solid tumor such as melanoma, head and neck, liver or kidney cancer. Sequencing used CD4+ or CD8+ T cells sorted from blood, obtained in a trial of the OX40 agonist ivuxolimab. The rearrangement links TRBV19 to TRBJ2-2, with 11 bases aligning to TRBD1. CDR3 bases: TGTGCCAGTAGTTGGGGGACAGGGGGCACCGGGGAGCTGTTTTTT. Translated, it gives CASSWGTGGTGELFF.